The following is a T cell receptor beta chain sequence with its context. The target antigen is unknown. This sample stems from a study of blood T cells in healthy people across ages. Russia was home to the donors, healthy Caucasian individuals aged about 6 to 90. Through a sample-barcoded 5' primer and a J-beta primer mix, a second PCR was run for roughly 6 to 12 cycles. Each CDR3 protein is one row after TCRdb ran MiXCR on the 5' RACE reads. The table lists roughly 860,000 distinct CDR3 sequences, around 68% of them singletons. Study-level points and caveats: No conclusive comparison of naive versus antigen-experienced cells was possible with unsorted PBMCs. Diversity estimates drawn from one million T cells were deemed underestimates. Higher diversity and more naive CD4+ cells were features of long-lived donors, compared to aged donors.

Trimming stripped 5 bases from V and 3 bases from J, with 11 bases between. Germline CDR1 is SGHTA and CDR2 is FQGTGA. This CDR3 is 14 amino acids long. Material: blood. J is TRBJ2-4 and V is TRBV7-3, with D possibly being TRBD2 (6 bases). The clonotype comes from a young man in good health. CDR3 nucleotides: TGTGCCAGCAGCCCGGGAGCGATCAAAAACATTCAGTACTTC. This codes for CASSPGAIKNIQYF. The full variable domain, its missing parts supplied by reference TRBV7-3 and TRBJ2-4, is GAGVSQTPSNKVTEKGKYVELRCDPISGHTALYWYRQSLGQGPEFLIYFQGTGAADDSGLPNDRFFAVRPEGSVSTLKIQRTERGDSAVYLCASSPGAIKNIQYFGAGTRLSVL.